The 27 T cell receptor beta chains below come from one sample, sequenced in a study of CD8 T cells in Susac syndrome (dated by TCRdb to the late 2010s). The method behind the library was the immunoSEQ multiplex PCR assay. RNA was extracted using the RNeasy kit, and about 0.45 to 1 ug of the RNA was reverse transcribed with random hexamers. TCRdb's own reprocessing of the public reads used fastp at Q25 and MiXCR and kept productive beta chains. Duplicate CDR3 protein sequences are folded into a single record with the most common DNA and genes. The sample includes about 130,000 distinct CDR3 sequences, with about 94% observed a single time. The top ten hold 0.1% to 0.15% of the sample. Sequenced material: CD4+ T cells from PBMCs. Every receptor here comes from a human donor with multiple sclerosis.

The J gene is TRBJ1-4, the V gene TRBV6-2 or TRBV6-3; D is possibly TRBD1 (5 bases). The germline V and J ends were trimmed by 8 bases and 0 bases, with 10 bases remaining between them. The length of the CDR3 is 14 residues. Germline CDR1 reads MNHEY; CDR2 reads SVGEGT. CDR3 sequence: CASRTLATNEKLFF. The CDR3 DNA reads TGTGCCAGCCGGACACTTGCAACTAATGAAAAACTGTTTTTT.

This rearrangement joins TRBV6-1 to TRBJ1-6; D is unresolved. Germline V gives CDR1 MNHNS, CDR2 SASEGT. The length of the CDR3 is 13 residues. V lost 7 bases, J lost 6 bases, and 10 bases lay in between. The CDR3 sequence is CASNREPNSPLHF. The CDR3 DNA reads TGTGCCAGCAACCGGGAACCTAATTCACCCCTCCACTTT.

In this sample, this clonotype turned up once. The rearrangement links TRBV30 to TRBJ1-1; TRBD1 is a possible D gene (5 bases). V gave up 2 bases and J gave up 4 bases, with 23 bases separating them. This CDR3 has 17 residues. Germline values: CDR1 GTSNPN, CDR2 SVGIG (reference sequence). CDR3 in amino acids: CAWSWFTKATVGTEAFF. In nucleotides, the CDR3 is TGTGCCTGGAGTTGGTTTACGAAAGCGACAGTAGGCACTGAAGCTTTCTTT.

This clonotype is a singleton in its sample. V gene TRBV13 combines with J gene TRBJ1-2, with TRBD1 matching over 8 bases. J was trimmed by 7 bases and V by 4 bases; bases with no gene match: 8. Germline CDR1 and CDR2: PRHDT and FYEKMQ (reference sequence). The CDR3 covers 14 residues. CDR3 in amino acids: CASSSRTGLGGYTF. Here the CDR3 DNA reads TGTGCCAGCAGCTCTCGGACAGGGTTGGGTGGCTACACCTTC.

This sequence joins TRBV19 and TRBJ2-7; D not certain. The V end was cut by 2 bases, the J end by 2 bases, with 10 bases between. CDR3 length: 14 amino acids. Germline-derived CDR1 and CDR2 are LNHDA and SQIVND (reference sequence). Here the CDR3 reads CASSIKTATYEQYF. CDR3 bases: TGTGCCAGTAGTATAAAGACGGCAACCTACGAGCAGTACTTC. Together with reference TRBV19 and TRBJ2-7, the CDR3 gives the full variable domain: DGGITQSPKYLFRKEGQNVTLSCEQNLNHDAMYWYRQDPGQGLRLIYYSQIVNDFQKGDIAEGYSVSREKKESFPLTVTSAQKNPTAFYLCASSIKTATYEQYFGPGTRLTVT.

The chain has TRBV7-2 and TRBJ1-5; 7 bases agree with TRBD1. There are 18 residues in the CDR3. The germline V gene has CDR1 SGHTA and CDR2 FQGNSA. The J segment lost 1 base and the V segment lost 1 base, leaving 10 bases of the junction unmatched. The DNA for the CDR3 is TGTGCCAGCAGCTTAGTACCTTACAGGGGAAGGAGCAATCAGCCCCAGCATTTT. Translation: CASSLVPYRGRSNQPQHF.

The chain couples TRBV20-1 to TRBJ1-5, with unresolved D. The germline gives CDR1 DFQATT, CDR2 SNEGSKA (reference sequence). The CDR3 is made up of 14 amino acids. Deletions cut 0 bases from V and 5 bases from J, with 11 bases between. Here the CDR3 reads CSAREQYSDQPQHF. The CDR3 nucleotides read TGCAGTGCTAGAGAACAGTACTCGGATCAGCCCCAGCATTTT.

The rearrangement uses TRBV2 and TRBJ1-2; TRBD1 might be the D (5 bases). Germline CDR1 and CDR2: SNHLY and FYNNEI. The CDR3 totals 13 residues. Trimming removed 6 bases from V and 2 bases from J, with 10 bases in between. The CDR3 bases are TGTGCCAGCAGCGACAGCCTGAACTATGGCTACACCTTC. Translating it yields CASSDSLNYGYTF.

The genes are TRBV20-1 and TRBJ2-2, with D unresolved. Germline V CDR1 and CDR2: DFQATT, SNEGSKA (reference sequence). V lost 7 bases, J lost 0 bases, and 6 bases lay in between. The CDR3 runs to 12 residues. Here the CDR3 DNA reads TGCAGTGGTGGGGCGAACACCGGGGAGCTGTTTTTT. Protein product: CSGGANTGELFF.

This chain links TRBV14 with TRBJ1-6; TRBD1 is a possible D gene (6 bases). The CDR3 has 16 residues. Germline assignment: CDR1 SGHDN and CDR2 FVKESK. The V gene lost 1 base and the J gene lost 7 bases, with 14 bases spanning the gap. CDR3 region: CASSQVAGVGNSPLHF. Written as DNA, the CDR3 is TGTGCCAGCAGCCAAGTGGCAGGGGTGGGAAATTCACCCCTCCACTTT.

The chain joins TRBV25-1 to TRBJ1-1; D call uncertain. V was trimmed by 7 bases and J by 2 bases, leaving 11 bases between them. The CDR3 consists of 13 residues. The V gene's germline CDR1 is MGHDK and CDR2 SYGVNS. CDR3 nucleotide sequence: TGTGCCAGCAAAGAGGCGTATAACACTGAAGCTTTCTTT. Amino acids: CASKEAYNTEAFF.

The chain recombines TRBV20-1 with TRBJ2-3; D gene ambiguous. This CDR3 region has 12 residues. V lost 5 bases, J lost 4 bases, and 10 bases lay in between. Germline-derived CDR1 and CDR2 are DFQATT and SNEGSKA (reference sequence). The CDR3 here is CSAVEPSDTQYF. The CDR3, as DNA: TGCAGTGCTGTCGAACCGTCAGATACGCAGTATTTT.

The chain recombines TRBV30 with TRBJ1-5, with D perhaps TRBD1 (6 bases). Trimming shortened V by 0 bases and J by 10 bases, and 10 bases separated the two germline ends. CDR3 length: 12 residues. CDR1 is GTSNPN and CDR2 is SVGIG in the germline V gene (reference sequence). This chain's CDR3 is CAWSVLDSPQHF. In nucleotides, the CDR3 is TGTGCCTGGAGTGTACTGGACAGTCCCCAGCATTTT.

This clonotype came up a few times. This sequence joins TRBV5-4 and TRBJ1-1; possibly TRBD1 for D (5 bases). Germline CDR1 reads SGHNT; CDR2 reads YYREEE (reference sequence). The CDR3 runs 12 residues. The germline V and J ends were trimmed by 0 bases and 7 bases, with 7 bases remaining between them. The CDR3 nucleotides are TGTGCCAGCAGCTTGGGCAGGGATGAAGCTTTCTTT. Residues: CASSLGRDEAFF.

This chain links TRBV21-1 with TRBJ2-7. TRBV21-1 is noted as a pseudogene. The CDR3 is made up of 15 amino acids. The CDR3 here is CASSKEAAGLYEQYF. The CDR3 nucleotides read TGTGCCAGCAGCAAAGAGGCGGCAGGACTCTACGAGCAGTACTTC.

The V and J genes are TRBV28 and TRBJ2-5, with D perhaps being TRBD1 or TRBD2 (5 bases each). V lost 6 bases and J 5 bases, leaving 19 bases between the germline ends. The CDR3 runs 15 residues. CDR1 MDHEN and CDR2 SYDVKM come from the germline V gene. As DNA, the CDR3 is TGTGCCAGCAGAGATAGGGCAGGGACGGGCGAGACCCAGTACTTC. Translated: CASRDRAGTGETQYF.

The chain recombines TRBV30 with TRBJ2-1, with TRBD2 as a possible D gene (6 bases). Between the trimmed V and J ends, which lost 0 bases and 10 bases, there was a span of 10 bases. The CDR3 contains 12 residues. Looked up from germline, CDR1 is GTSNPN and CDR2 is SVGIG (reference sequence). CDR3 amino acids: CAWSVGGVEQFF. The CDR3 nucleotides read TGTGCCTGGAGTGTGGGCGGGGTGGAGCAGTTCTTC.

The V call is TRBV27, the J call TRBJ1-1; tentatively, D is TRBD1 (5 bases). CDR3 size: 13 residues. Trimming stripped 2 bases from V and 2 bases from J, with 6 bases between. Per germline, CDR1 MNHEY and CDR2 SMNVEV (reference sequence). CDR3 sequence reads: CASSLRGNTEAFF. Written as DNA, the CDR3 is TGTGCCAGCAGTTTAAGGGGTAACACTGAAGCTTTCTTT.

The CDR3 spells CASSQDLPGGVNTGELFF. The CDR3, as DNA: TGCGCCAGCAGCCAAGATCTTCCCGGGGGGGTTAACACCGGGGAGCTGTTTTTT. The chain employs TRBV4-1 and TRBJ2-2; 8 bases line up with TRBD2. The CDR3 spans 18 residues. Germline assignment: CDR1 MGHRA and CDR2 YSYEKL. J gave up 2 bases and V 0 bases, and 8 bases lay outside the gene matches.

The CDR3 DNA follows: TGTGCCAGCAGCTTTCAGGGAACGGGAGAGCAGTACTTC. Translation: CASSFQGTGEQYF. V is TRBV7-3 and J is TRBJ2-7, with D perhaps TRBD1 or TRBD2 (5 bases each). Germline V gene lookup returns CDR1 SGHTA and CDR2 FQGTGA. Between the trimmed V and J ends, which lost 3 bases and 7 bases, there was a span of 13 bases. The CDR3 consists of 13 residues.

The J gene is TRBJ1-2, the V gene TRBV5-8; no definite D call. This CDR3 contains 12 residues. Trimming cost V 0 bases and J 8 bases, with 8 bases left between them. Germline CDR1 and CDR2: SGHTS and YDEGEE. The chain's CDR3 is CASSLVGVGYTF. The DNA for the CDR3 is TGTGCCAGCAGCTTGGTTGGGGTCGGCTACACCTTC. The complete variable domain, with remaining parts taken from reference TRBV5-8 and TRBJ1-2, reads EAGVTQSPTHLIKTRGQQATLRCSPISGHTSVYWYQQALGLGLQFLLWYDEGEERNRGNFPPRFSGRQFPNYSSELNVNALELEDSALYLCASSLVGVGYTFGSGTRLTVV.

A note on this clonotype: A junction end diverges from the germline sequence, so it may reflect a read error. V gene TRBV5-1 combines with J gene TRBJ1-1; D is uncertain. This CDR3 has 12 residues. From germline, CDR1 is SGHRS and CDR2 YFSETQ. The CDR3 coding sequence is TGTTGTTGGTGTGGGTTGAACACTGAAGCTTTCTTT. It yields the protein CCWCGLNTEAFF.

This chain connects TRBV7-2 to TRBJ1-4; TRBD1 matches 8 bases. The CDR3 consists of 15 residues. CDR1 and CDR2 from the germline V gene are SGHTA and FQGNSA. The V and J ends lost 5 bases and 7 bases, in that order; junction bases with no gene match: 9. CDR3 loop: CASSPSRGPGEKLFF. CDR3 in DNA: TGTGCCAGCAGCCCGAGCAGGGGGCCCGGTGAAAAACTGTTTTTT.

The V call is TRBV20-1, the J call TRBJ1-1; D is possibly TRBD1 (6 bases). Germline loops: CDR1 DFQATT, CDR2 SNEGSKA (reference sequence). CDR3 length: 14 residues. Trimming pared 4 bases from V and 0 bases from J, leaving 12 bases between. The CDR3: CSAKQGGMNTEAFF. CDR3 nucleotides: TGCAGTGCTAAACAGGGAGGGATGAACACTGAAGCTTTCTTT.

The CDR3 coding sequence is TGTGCCAGCAGTTACGGGACAGGGCGAACCGGGGAGCTGTTTTTT. It encodes CASSYGTGRTGELFF. The rearrangement uses TRBV6-5 and TRBJ2-2, with 9 bases that match TRBD1. Per the germline V gene, CDR1 is MNHEY and CDR2 is SVGAGI. This CDR3 has 15 residues. Losses at the gene ends were 2 bases for V and 5 bases for J; bases not matched to a gene: 3.

Concerning this clonotype: The germline gene is not matched at one end of the junction; a read error may be the cause. This chain connects TRBV29-1 to TRBJ2-5; 13 bases map to TRBD2. From germline, CDR1 is SQVTM and CDR2 ANQGSEA. This CDR3 is 13 amino acids long. For the CDR3, the DNA is TGCGGCGTGGGACTAGCGGGGTCAGAGACCCAGTACTTC. This gives the protein CGVGLAGSETQYF. The full variable domain, in which reference TRBV29-1 and TRBJ2-5 provide the parts outside the CDR3, is SAVISQKPSRDICQRGTSLTIQCQVDSQVTMMFWYRQQPGQSLTLIATANQGSEATYESGFVIDKFPISRPNLTFSTLTVSNMSPEDSSIYLCGVGLAGSETQYFGPGTRLLVL.

V is TRBV10-3 and J is TRBJ2-5; 11 bases fit TRBD2. The CDR3 contains 16 residues. J gave up 4 bases and V 8 bases, and 12 bases lay outside the gene matches. Germline CDR1 and CDR2: ENHRY and SYGVKD. CDR3 nucleotide sequence: TGTGCCATCGGGCCGGGGACTAGCGGCGGAAGAGAGACCCAGTACTTC. Protein: CAIGPGTSGGRETQYF.